The present entry profiles one TCR beta chain with its context. In the study's own analysis: Using reference gene primer amplification, nucleated cell counts were estimated. Clones were sequenced by immunoSEQ multiplex PCR, and TCRdb holds only the in-frame ones, with some missing. V and J calls and clone size follow that table, whereas D and trimming were derived from the DNA. The sample lists tens of thousands of clones, roughly three quarters seen once, with under 3% in the top ten. One Seattle source followed patients from active infection through their disease course. The source of the sample is a study of blood T cell repertoires in COVID-19. Overall study context: COVID-19 samples from acute and convalescent phases originated in the United States, Italy and Spain. In each case, the material was cDNA or gDNA derived from T cells, B-cell-depleted T cells, or PBMCs.

The specimen sequenced was peripheral blood. This receptor was identified in a man between 70 and 80 years old with COVID-19, enrolled during active disease.

CDR3 in amino acids: CASSGTGVQPQHF. The CDR3 DNA reads as TGTGCCAGCAGTGGGACAGGGGTCCAGCCCCAGCATTTT. The chain employs TRBV6-6 and TRBJ1-5, with 10 bases fitting TRBD1. V lost 5 bases and J lost 7; bases outside the gene matches: 2. CDR1 and CDR2 from the germline V gene are MNHNY and SVGAGI (reference sequence). This CDR3 has 13 amino acids.